This T cell receptor beta chain was identified during a study of blood T cell repertoires in COVID-19. At the level of the study: Researchers got acute and convalescent COVID-19 samples from the United States, Italy and Spain. Sources were T cells, B-cell-depleted T cells, or PBMCs; the material itself was cDNA or gDNA.

The V end lost 3 bases, the J end lost 0 bases, and 15 bases lay between the germline ends. Germline V gene data show CDR1 as SEHNR and CDR2 as FQNEAQ (reference sequence). CDR3 length: 17 amino acids. Original processing methods: The authors estimated nucleated cell counts from reference gene primer amplification. Data came from immunoSEQ multiplex PCR; TCRdb stores just in-frame clones and leaves some out. V and J calls and clone size are given by that table; D and trimming were obtained from the DNA. The sample holds roughly 170,000 clones, about 87% seen once. The clonotype originates from a man aged 55 to 69 with acute or convalescent COVID-19. The sample consisted of peripheral blood. V gene TRBV7-9 combines with J gene TRBJ1-5; possibly TRBD1 for D (5 bases). The CDR3 DNA sequence: TGTGCCAGCAGCTTTCCCCCAAGGGACTATAGCAATCAGCCCCAGCATTTT. Translating gives CASSFPPRDYSNQPQHF.